The entry that follows covers one TCR beta chain sequence. The data derive from a study of blood T cell repertoires in COVID-19. Study information: Researchers got acute and convalescent COVID-19 samples from the United States, Italy and Spain. PBMCs, B-cell-depleted T cells, or T cells provided the cDNA or gDNA that made up the material.

Authors' processing steps: Counts of nucleated cells, estimated from reference gene primer amplification, were obtained. Profiling relied on immunoSEQ multiplex PCR, and the TCRdb table lists in-frame clones only, not all of them. Clonal size and the V and J genes are those of that table, whereas D and trimming came from the DNA. The sample holds 65,000 to 90,000 clones, more than 75% seen once. Sequenced sample: peripheral blood. The TCR was taken from a human donor in a cohort sampled during active COVID-19.

The CDR3: CASSFGLRGPQHF. CDR3 DNA: TGTGCCAGCAGCTTCGGTCTTCGAGGGCCCCAGCATTTT. The V and J genes are TRBV7-9 and TRBJ1-5, with D hard to call. V was pared by 3 bases and J by 9 bases, with 12 bases between. CDR1 and CDR2 from the germline V gene are SEHNR and FQNEAQ (reference sequence). This CDR3 is built from 13 residues.